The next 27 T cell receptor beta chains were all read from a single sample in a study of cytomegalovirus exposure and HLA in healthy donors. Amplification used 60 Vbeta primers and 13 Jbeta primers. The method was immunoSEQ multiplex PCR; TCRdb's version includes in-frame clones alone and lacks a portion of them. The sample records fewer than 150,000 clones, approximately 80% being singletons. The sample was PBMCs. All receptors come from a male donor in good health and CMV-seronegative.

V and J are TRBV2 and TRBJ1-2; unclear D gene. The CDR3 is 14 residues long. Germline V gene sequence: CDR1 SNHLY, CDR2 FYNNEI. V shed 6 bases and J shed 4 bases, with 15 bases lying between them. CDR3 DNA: TGTGCCAGCAGCCAAAGGGAGATGGCCTATGGCTACACCTTC. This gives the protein CASSQREMAYGYTF.

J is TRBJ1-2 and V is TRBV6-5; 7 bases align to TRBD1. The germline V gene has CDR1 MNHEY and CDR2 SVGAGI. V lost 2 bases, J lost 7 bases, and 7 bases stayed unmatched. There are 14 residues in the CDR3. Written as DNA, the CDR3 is TGTGCCAGCAGTTACGGAGGGGGCGCTGGTGGCTACACCTTC. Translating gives CASSYGGGAGGYTF.

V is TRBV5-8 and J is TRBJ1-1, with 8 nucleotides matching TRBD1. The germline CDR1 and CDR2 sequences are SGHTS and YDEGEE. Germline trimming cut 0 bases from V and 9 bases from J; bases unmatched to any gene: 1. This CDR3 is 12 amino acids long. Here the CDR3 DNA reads TGTGCCAGCAGCTTGGGGGACAGGAAAGCTTTCTTT. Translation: CASSLGDRKAFF.

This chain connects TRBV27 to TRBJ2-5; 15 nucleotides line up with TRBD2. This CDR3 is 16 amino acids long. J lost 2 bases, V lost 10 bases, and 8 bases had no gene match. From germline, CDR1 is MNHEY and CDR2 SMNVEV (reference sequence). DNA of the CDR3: TGTGCCACCAAGGGACTAGCGGGGGGCAAACAAGAGACCCAGTACTTC. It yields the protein CATKGLAGGKQETQYF.

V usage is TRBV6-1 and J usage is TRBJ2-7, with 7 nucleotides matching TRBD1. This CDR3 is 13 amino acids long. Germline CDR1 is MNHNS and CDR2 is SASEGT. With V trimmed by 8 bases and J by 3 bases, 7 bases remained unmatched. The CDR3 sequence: CASFFGQDYEQYF. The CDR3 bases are TGTGCCAGCTTCTTCGGACAGGACTACGAGCAGTACTTC.

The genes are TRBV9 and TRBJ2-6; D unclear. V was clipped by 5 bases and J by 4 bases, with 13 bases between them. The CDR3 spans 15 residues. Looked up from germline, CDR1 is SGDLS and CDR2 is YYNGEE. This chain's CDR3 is CASRDGVSGANVLTF. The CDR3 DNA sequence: TGTGCCAGCAGGGATGGAGTGTCGGGGGCCAACGTCCTGACTTTC.

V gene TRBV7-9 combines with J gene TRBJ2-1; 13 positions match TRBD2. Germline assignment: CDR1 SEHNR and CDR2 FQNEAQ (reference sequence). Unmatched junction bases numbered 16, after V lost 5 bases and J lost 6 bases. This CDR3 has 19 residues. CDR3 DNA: TGTGCCAGCAGCCCAAGACTAGCGGGGGGCCGTGGTGTTCCCAATGAGCAGTTCTTC. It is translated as CASSPRLAGGRGVPNEQFF. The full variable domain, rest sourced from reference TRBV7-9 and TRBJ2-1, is DTGVSQNPRHKITKRGQNVTFRCDPISEHNRLYWYRQTLGQGPEFLTYFQNEAQLEKSRLLSDRFSAERPKGSFSTLEIQRTEQGDSAMYLCASSPRLAGGRGVPNEQFFGPGTRLTVL.

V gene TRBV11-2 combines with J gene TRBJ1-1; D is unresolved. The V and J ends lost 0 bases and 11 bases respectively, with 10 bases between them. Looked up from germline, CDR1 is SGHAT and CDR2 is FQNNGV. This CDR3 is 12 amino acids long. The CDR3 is CASSLDQARAFF. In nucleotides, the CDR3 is TGTGCCAGCAGCTTAGATCAAGCTCGGGCTTTCTTT.

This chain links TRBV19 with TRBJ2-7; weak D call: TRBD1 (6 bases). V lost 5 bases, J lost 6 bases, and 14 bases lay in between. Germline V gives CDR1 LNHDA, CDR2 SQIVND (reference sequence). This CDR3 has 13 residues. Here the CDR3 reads CASSPRDISEQYF. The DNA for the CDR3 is TGTGCCAGTAGTCCTCGGGACATATCCGAGCAGTACTTC.

CDR3 protein: CASSANIGLSNYGYTF. CDR3 DNA: TGTGCCAGCAGCGCCAATATTGGCTTGTCTAACTATGGCTACACCTTC. The chain joins TRBV2 to TRBJ1-2; D unresolved. Trimming pared 6 bases from V and 0 bases from J, leaving 17 bases between. The CDR3 covers 16 residues. Per the germline V gene, CDR1 is SNHLY and CDR2 is FYNNEI.

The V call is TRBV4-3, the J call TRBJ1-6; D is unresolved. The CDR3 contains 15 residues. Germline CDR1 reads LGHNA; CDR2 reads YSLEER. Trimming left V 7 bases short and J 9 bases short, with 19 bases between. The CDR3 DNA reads TGCGCCAGCAAGTATCTAAGAACGGTACCTTCACCCCTCCACTTT. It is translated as CASKYLRTVPSPLHF.

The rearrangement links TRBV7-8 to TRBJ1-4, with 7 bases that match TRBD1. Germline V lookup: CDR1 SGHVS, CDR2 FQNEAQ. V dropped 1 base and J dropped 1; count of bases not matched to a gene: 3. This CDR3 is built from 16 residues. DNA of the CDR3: TGTGCCAGCAGCTTAGTGCGGGACAGAACTAATGAAAAACTGTTTTTT. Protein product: CASSLVRDRTNEKLFF.

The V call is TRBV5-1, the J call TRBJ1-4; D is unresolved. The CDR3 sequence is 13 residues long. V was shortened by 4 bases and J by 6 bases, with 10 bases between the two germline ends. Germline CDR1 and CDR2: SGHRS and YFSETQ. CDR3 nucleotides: TGCGCCAGCAGCGCAACCCTATATGAAAAACTGTTTTTT. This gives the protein CASSATLYEKLFF.

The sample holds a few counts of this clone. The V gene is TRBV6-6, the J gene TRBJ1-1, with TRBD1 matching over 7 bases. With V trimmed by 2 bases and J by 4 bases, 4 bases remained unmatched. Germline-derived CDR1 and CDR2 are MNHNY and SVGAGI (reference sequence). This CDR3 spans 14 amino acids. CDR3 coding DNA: TGTGCCAGCAGTTACCTGACAGGGTTCACTGAAGCTTTCTTT. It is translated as CASSYLTGFTEAFF.

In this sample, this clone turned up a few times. CDR3 sequence (DNA): TGTGCCATCAGCCGGGACAGAGAAGAGACCCAGTACTTC. Translation gives CAISRDREETQYF. The chain uses TRBV10-3 and TRBJ2-5; 7 bases are a match to TRBD1. CDR1 and CDR2 (germline): ENHRY, SYGVKD. The CDR3 runs to 13 residues. V shed 6 bases, J shed 3 bases, and the junction held 4 bases outside the gene matches.

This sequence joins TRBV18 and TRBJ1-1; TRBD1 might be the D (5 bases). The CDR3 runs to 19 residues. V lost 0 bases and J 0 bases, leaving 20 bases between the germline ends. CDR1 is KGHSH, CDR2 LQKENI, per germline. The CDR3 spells CASSPPFQVADSLNTEAFF. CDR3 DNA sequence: TGTGCCAGCTCACCACCTTTTCAGGTCGCCGACAGCTTGAACACTGAAGCTTTCTTT. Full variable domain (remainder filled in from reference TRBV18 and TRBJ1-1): NAGVMQNPRHLVRRRGQEARLRCSPMKGHSHVYWYRQLPEEGLKFMVYLQKENIIDESGMPKERFSAEFPKEGPSILRIQQVVRGDSAAYFCASSPPFQVADSLNTEAFFGQGTRLTVV.

Here the CDR3 DNA reads TGCAGCGTTGGGACAGGGGGCAATCAGCCCCAGCATTTT. Protein product: CSVGTGGNQPQHF. J is TRBJ1-5 and V is TRBV29-1; TRBD1 agrees at 9 bases. V shed 4 bases and J 2 bases; nucleotides not matched to a gene: 0. This CDR3 contains 13 residues. Looked up from germline, CDR1 is SQVTM and CDR2 is ANQGSEA.

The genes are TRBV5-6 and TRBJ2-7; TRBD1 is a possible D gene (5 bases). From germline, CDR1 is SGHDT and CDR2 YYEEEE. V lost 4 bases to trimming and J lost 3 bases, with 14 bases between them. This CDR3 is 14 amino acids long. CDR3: CASSEGVGIYEQYF. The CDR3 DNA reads TGTGCCAGCAGCGAAGGGGTAGGGATCTACGAGCAGTACTTC.

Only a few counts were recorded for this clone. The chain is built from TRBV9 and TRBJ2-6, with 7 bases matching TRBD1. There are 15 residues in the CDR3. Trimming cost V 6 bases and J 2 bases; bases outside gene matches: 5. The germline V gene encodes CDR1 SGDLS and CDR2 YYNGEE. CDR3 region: CASNRQGAGANVLTF. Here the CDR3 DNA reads TGTGCCAGCAATCGACAGGGTGCTGGGGCCAACGTCCTGACTTTC. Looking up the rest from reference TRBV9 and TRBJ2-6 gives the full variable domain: DSGVTQTPKHLITATGQRVTLRCSPRSGDLSVYWYQQSLDQGLQFLIQYYNGEERAKGNILERFSAQQFPDLHSELNLSSLELGDSALYFCASNRQGAGANVLTFGAGSRLTVL.

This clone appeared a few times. The CDR3 DNA reads as TGTGCCAGCAGCGCAGGACAGGACCAAGAGACCCAGTACTTC. The encoded protein is CASSAGQDQETQYF. This chain joins TRBV9 and TRBJ2-5, with 7 bases identical to TRBD1. This CDR3 is built from 14 residues. Germline V gives CDR1 SGDLS, CDR2 YYNGEE. Trimming took 3 bases from V and 0 from J; bases not matched to a gene: 2.

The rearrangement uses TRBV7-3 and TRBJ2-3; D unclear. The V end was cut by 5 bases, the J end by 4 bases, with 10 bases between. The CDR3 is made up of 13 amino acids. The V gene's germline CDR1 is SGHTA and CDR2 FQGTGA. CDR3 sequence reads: CASSPQSPDTQYF. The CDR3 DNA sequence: TGTGCCAGCAGCCCTCAGTCACCAGATACGCAGTATTTT.

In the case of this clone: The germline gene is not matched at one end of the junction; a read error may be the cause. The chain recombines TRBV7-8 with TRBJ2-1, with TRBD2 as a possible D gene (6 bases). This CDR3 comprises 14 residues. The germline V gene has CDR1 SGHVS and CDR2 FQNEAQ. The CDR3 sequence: CASSLGGTEPTKVF. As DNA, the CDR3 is TGTGCCAGCAGCTTGGGGGGAACGGAACCAACGAAGGTCTTC.

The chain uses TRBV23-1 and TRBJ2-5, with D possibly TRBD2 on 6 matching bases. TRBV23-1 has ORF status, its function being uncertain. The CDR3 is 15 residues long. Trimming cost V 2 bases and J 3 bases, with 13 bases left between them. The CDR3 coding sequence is TGCGCCAGCAGTCAACATTCGGGGGTTGAAGAGACCCAGTACTTC. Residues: CASSQHSGVEETQYF.

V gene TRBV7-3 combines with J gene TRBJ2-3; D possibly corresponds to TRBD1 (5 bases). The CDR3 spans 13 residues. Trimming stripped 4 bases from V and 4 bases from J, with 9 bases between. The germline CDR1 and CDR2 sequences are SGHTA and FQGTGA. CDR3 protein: CASSSQGSDTQYF. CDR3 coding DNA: TGTGCCAGCAGCTCCCAGGGTTCAGATACGCAGTATTTT.

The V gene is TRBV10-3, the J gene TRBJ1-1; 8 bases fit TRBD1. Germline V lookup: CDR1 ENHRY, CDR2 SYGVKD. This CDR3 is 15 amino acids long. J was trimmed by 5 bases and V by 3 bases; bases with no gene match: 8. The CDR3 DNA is TGTGCCATCAGTGACCCGACAGGGGAGGTAACTGAAGCTTTCTTT. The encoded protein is CAISDPTGEVTEAFF.

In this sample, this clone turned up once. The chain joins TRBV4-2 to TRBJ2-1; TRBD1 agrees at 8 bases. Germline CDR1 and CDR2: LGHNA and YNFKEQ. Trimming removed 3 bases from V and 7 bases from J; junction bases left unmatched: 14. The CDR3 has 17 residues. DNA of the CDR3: TGTGCCAGCAGCCAGCTGACAGGGGCGACCCTAAGGAATGAGCAGTTCTTC. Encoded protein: CASSQLTGATLRNEQFF.

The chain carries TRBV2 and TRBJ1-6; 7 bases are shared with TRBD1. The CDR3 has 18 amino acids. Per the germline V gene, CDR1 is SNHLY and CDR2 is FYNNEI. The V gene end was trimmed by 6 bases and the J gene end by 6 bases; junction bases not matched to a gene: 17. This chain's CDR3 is CASSTSVQDRLFNSPLHF. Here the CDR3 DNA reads TGTGCCAGCAGCACTAGTGTCCAGGACAGGCTTTTTAATTCACCCCTCCACTTT.